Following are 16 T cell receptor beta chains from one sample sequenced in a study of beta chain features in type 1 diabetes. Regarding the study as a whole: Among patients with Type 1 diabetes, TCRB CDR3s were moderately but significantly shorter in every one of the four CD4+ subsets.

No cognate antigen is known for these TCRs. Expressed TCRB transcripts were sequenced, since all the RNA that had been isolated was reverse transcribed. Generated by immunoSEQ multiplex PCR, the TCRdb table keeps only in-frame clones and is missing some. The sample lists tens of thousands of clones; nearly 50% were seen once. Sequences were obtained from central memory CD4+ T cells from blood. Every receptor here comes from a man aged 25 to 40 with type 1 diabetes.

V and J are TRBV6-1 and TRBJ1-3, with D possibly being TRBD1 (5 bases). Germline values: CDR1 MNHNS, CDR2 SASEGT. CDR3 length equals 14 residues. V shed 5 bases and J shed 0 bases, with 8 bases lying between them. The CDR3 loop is CASSPGNSGNTIYF. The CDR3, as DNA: TGTGCCAGCAGTCCAGGGAACTCTGGAAACACCATATATTTT.

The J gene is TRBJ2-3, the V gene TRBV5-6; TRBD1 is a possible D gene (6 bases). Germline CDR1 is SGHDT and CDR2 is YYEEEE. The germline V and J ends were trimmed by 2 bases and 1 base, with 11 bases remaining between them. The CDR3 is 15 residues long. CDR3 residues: CASSLQGEGTDTQYF. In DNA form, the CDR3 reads TGTGCCAGCAGCTTACAGGGAGAGGGCACAGATACGCAGTATTTT.

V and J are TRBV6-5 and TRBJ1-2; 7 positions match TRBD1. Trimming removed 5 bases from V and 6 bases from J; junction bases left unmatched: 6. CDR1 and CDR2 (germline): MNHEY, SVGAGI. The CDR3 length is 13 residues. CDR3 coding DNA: TGTGCCAGCAGTCCGGGACAGCCCGATGGCTACACCTTC. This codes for CASSPGQPDGYTF.

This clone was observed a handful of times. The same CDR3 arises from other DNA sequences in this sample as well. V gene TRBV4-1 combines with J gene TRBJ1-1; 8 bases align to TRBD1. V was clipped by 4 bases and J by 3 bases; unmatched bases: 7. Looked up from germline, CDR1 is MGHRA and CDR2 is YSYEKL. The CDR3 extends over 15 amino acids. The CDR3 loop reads CASSLGQGGYTEAFF. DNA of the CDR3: TGCGCCAGCAGCCTCGGACAGGGAGGGTACACTGAAGCTTTCTTT.

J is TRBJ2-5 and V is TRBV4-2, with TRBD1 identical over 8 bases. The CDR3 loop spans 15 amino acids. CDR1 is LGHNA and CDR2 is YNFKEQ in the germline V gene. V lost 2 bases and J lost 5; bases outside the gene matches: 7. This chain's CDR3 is CASSQTPRGLETQYF. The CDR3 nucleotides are TGTGCCAGCAGCCAAACGCCCAGGGGGCTTGAGACCCAGTACTTC.

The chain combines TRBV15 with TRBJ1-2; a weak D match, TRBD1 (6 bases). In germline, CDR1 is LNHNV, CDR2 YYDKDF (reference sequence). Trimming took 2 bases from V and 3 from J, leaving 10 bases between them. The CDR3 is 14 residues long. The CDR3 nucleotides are TGTGCCACCAGCAGATCCGGGACACACTATGGCTACACCTTC. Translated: CATSRSGTHYGYTF.

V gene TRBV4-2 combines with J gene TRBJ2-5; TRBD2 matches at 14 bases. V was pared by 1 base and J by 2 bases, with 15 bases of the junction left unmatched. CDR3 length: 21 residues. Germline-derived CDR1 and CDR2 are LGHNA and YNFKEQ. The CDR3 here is CASSQVPGLAGVPPPQETQYF. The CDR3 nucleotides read TGTGCCAGCAGCCAAGTTCCGGGACTAGCGGGAGTTCCGCCCCCTCAAGAGACCCAGTACTTC.

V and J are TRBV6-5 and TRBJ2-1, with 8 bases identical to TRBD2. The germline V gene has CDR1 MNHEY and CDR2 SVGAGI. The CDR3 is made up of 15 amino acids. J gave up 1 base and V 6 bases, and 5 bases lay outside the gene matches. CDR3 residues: CASSPSGGSYNEQFF. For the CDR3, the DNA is TGTGCCAGCAGCCCCAGCGGGGGATCCTACAATGAGCAGTTCTTC.

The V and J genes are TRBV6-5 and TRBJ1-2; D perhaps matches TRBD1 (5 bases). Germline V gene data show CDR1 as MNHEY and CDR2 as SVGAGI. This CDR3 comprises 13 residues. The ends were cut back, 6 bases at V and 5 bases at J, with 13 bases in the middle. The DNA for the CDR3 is TGTGCCAGCAGACCGGGGGTGGGGTATGGCTACACCTTC. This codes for CASRPGVGYGYTF.

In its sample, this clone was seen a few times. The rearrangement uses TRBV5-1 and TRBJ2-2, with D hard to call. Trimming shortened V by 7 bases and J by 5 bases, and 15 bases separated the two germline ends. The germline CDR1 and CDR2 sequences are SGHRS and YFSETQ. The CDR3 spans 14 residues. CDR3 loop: CASLPSPVTGELFF. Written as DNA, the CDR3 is TGCGCCAGCCTCCCCTCCCCCGTGACCGGGGAGCTGTTTTTT.

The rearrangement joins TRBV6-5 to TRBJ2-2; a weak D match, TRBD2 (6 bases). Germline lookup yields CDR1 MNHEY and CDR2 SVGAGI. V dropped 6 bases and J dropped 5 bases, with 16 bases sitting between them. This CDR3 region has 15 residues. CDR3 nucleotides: TGTGCCAGCAGCTGGACCAACCGGGGGACCGGGGAGCTGTTTTTT. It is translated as CASSWTNRGTGELFF.

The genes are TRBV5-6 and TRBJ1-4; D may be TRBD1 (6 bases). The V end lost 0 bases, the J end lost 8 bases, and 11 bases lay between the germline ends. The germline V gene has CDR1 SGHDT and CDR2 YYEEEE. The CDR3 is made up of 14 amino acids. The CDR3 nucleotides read TGTGCCAGCAGCTTGGGAGTCAGGGGAGAAAAACTGTTTTTT. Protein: CASSLGVRGEKLFF.

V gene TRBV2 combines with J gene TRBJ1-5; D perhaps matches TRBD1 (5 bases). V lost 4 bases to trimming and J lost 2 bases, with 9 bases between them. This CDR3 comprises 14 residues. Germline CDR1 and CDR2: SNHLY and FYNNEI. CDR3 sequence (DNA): TGTGCCAGCAGTGTTCAGGGCCGCAATCAGCCCCAGCATTTT. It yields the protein CASSVQGRNQPQHF.

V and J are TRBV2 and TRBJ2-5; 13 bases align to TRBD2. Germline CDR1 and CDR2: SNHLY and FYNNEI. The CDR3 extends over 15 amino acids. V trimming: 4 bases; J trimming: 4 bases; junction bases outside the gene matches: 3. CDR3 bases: TGTGCCAGCAGTGCGACTAGCGGGGGGACAGAGACCCAGTACTTC. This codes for CASSATSGGTETQYF.

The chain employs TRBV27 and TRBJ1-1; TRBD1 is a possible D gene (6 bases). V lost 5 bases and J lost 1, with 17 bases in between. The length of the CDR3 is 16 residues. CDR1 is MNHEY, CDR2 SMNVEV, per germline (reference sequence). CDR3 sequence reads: CASSIPPGQPNTEAFF. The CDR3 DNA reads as TGTGCCAGCAGTATCCCCCCGGGACAACCGAACACTGAAGCTTTCTTT.

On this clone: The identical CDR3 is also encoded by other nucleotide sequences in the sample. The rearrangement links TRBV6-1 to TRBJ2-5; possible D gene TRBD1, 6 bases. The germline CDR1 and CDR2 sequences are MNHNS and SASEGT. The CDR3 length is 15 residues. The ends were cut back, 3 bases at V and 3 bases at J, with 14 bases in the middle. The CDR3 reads CASSEAAAGEETQYF. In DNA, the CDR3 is TGTGCCAGCAGTGAGGCGGCAGCAGGGGAAGAGACCCAGTACTTC.